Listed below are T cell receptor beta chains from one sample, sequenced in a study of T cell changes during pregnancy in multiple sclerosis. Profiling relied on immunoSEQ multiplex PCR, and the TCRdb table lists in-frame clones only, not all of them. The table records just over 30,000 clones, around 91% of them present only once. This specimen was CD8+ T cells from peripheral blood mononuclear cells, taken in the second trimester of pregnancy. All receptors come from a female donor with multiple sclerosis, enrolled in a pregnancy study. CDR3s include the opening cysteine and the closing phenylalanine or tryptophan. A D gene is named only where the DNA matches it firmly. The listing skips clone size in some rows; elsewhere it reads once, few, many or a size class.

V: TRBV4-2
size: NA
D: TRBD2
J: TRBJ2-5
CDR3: CASSQDREGQETQYF
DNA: TGTGCCAGCAGCCAAGATCGGGAGGGCCAAGAGACCCAGTACTTC

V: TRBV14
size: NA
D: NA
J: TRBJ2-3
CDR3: CASSPWVGADTQYF
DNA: TGTGCCAGCAGCCCATGGGTGGGCGCAGATACGCAGTATTTT

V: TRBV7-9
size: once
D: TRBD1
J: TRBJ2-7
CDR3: CASSTGTGDYEQYF
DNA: TGTGCCAGCAGCACCGGGACAGGGGACTACGAGCAGTACTTC

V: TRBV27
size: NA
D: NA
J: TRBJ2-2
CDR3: CASSLRQTNTGELFF
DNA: TGTGCCAGCAGTTTAAGACAGACGAACACCGGGGAGCTGTTTTTT

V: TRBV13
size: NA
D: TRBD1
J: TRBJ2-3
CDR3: CASSYRTGSTDTQYF
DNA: TGTGCCAGCAGCTACCGGACAGGGAGCACAGATACGCAGTATTTT

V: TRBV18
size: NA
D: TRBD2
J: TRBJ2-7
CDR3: CASSPGAGGPHEQYF
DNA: TGTGCCAGCTCACCCGGGGCGGGAGGGCCCCACGAGCAGTACTTC

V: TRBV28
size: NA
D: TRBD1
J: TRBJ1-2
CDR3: CASSSLNGQGAWGYTF
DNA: TGTGCCAGCAGCTCACTAAACGGACAGGGGGCATGGGGCTACACCTTC

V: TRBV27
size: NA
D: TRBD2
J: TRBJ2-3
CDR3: CASSSGGTSGSLTDTQYF
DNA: TGTGCCAGCAGTTCAGGGGGGACTAGCGGGAGTTTAACAGATACGCAGTATTTT

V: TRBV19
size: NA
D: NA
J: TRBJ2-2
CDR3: CASSIRHSGELFF
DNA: TGTGCCAGTAGTATCAGACATAGCGGGGAGCTGTTTTTT

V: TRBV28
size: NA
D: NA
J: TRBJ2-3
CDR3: CASSPPQETTSTDTQYF
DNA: TGTGCCAGCAGTCCACCACAGGAGACAACTAGCACAGATACGCAGTATTTT

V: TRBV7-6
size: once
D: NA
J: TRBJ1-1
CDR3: CASSLALGVNTEAFF
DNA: TGTGCCAGCAGCTTAGCGCTAGGGGTGAACACTGAAGCTTTCTTT

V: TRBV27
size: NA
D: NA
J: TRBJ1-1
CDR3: CASSNPYGVTEAFF
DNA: TGTGCCAGCAGTAACCCGTACGGAGTAACTGAAGCTTTCTTT

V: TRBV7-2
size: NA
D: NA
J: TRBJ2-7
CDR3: CASSWDIGNEQYF
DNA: TGTGCCAGCAGTTGGGACATCGGGAACGAGCAGTACTTC

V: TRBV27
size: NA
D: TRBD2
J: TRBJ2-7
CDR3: CASSYGLGYEQYF
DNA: TGTGCCAGCAGTTACGGACTAGGCTACGAGCAGTACTTC

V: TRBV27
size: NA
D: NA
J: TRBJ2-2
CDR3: CASSFGRGTGELFF
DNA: TGTGCCAGCAGTTTTGGCAGGGGCACCGGGGAGCTGTTTTTT

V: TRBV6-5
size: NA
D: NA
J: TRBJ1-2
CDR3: CASSYQGEFMSYTF
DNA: TGTGCCAGCAGTTACCAGGGCGAATTTATGAGCTACACCTTC

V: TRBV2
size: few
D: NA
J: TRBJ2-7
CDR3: CASTPVPSDTYEQYF
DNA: TGTGCCAGCACACCAGTACCTAGCGATACCTACGAGCAGTACTTC

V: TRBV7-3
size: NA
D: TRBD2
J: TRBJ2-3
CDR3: CASSLTGGPGDTQYF
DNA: TGTGCCAGCAGCTTAACGGGAGGGCCCGGCGATACGCAGTATTTT

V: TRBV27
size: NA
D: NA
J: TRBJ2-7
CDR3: CASSLFQGYEQYF
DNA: TGTGCCAGCAGTTTATTTCAGGGCTACGAGCAGTACTTC

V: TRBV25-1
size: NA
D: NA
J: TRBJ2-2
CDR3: CASSEFRENTGELFF
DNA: TGTGCCAGCAGTGAATTCCGGGAAAACACCGGGGAGCTGTTTTTT

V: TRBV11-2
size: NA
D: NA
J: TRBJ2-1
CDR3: CASSLRGSSYNEQFF
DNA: TGTGCCAGCAGCTTAAGGGGGAGCTCCTACAATGAGCAGTTCTTC

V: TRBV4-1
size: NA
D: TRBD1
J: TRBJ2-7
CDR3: CASSQYDGTGRSYEQYF
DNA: TGCGCCAGCAGCCAATATGACGGGACAGGGAGATCCTACGAGCAGTACTTC

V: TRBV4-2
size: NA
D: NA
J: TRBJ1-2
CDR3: CASGGSDYGYTF
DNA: TGTGCCAGCGGGGGCAGCGACTATGGCTACACCTTC

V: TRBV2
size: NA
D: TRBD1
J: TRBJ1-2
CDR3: CASSEDRVDGYTF
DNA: TGTGCCAGCAGTGAGGACAGGGTGGATGGCTACACCTTC

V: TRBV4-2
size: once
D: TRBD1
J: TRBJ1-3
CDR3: CASSQGVQGAGGNTIYF
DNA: TGTGCCAGCAGCCAAGGCGTACAGGGGGCAGGTGGAAACACCATATATTTT

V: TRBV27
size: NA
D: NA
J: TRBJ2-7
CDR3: CASGTSTYEQYF
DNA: TGTGCCAGCGGGACATCAACCTACGAGCAGTACTTC

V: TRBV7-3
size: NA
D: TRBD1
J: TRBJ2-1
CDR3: CASSLTGGHQFF
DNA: TGTGCCAGCAGCCTTACAGGGGGCCACCAGTTCTTC

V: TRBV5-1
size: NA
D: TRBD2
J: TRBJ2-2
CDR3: CASSFELAGGAGELFF
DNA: TGCGCCAGCAGCTTTGAACTAGCGGGAGGGGCCGGGGAGCTGTTTTTT